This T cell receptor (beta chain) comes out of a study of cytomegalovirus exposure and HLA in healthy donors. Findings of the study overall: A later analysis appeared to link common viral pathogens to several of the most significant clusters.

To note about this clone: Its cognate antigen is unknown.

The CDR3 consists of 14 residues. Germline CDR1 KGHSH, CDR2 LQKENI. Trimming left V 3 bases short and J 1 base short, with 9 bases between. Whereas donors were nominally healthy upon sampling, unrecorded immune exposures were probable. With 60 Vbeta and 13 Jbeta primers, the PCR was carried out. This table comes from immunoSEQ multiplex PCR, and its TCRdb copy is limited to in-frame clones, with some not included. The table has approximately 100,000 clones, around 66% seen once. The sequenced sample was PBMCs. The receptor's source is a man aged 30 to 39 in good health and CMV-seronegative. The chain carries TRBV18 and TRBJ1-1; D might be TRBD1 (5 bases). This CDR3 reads CASSPRVGNTEAFF. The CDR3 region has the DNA TGTGCCAGCTCACCCAGGGTGGGGAACACTGAAGCTTTCTTT.